These 22 T cell receptor beta chains were all obtained from the same sample, sequenced in a study of T cells in Graves' hyperthyroidism and ophthalmopathy. It was RNA transcripts that yielded the amplified TCR beta CDR3 regions. HTBI primers drove first-round RT-PCR of the TCR CDR3. TCRdb independently ran MiXCR on the multiplex PCR reads; one entry per CDR3 protein. Of 370,000 or so distinct CDR3 sequences listed, 20% to 25% are singletons. Material for sequencing was blood. These receptors were obtained from a man aged 45 to 65 with Graves' hyperthyroidism.

The chain uses TRBV29-1 and TRBJ2-1; the D gene is possibly TRBD1 (6 bases). Trimming took off 6 bases at V and 0 bases at J, with 15 bases between the two ends. Germline loops: CDR1 SQVTM, CDR2 ANQGSEA. The CDR3 is made up of 15 amino acids. This CDR3 is CSVPRGTSSYNEQFF. CDR3 in DNA: TGCAGCGTGCCGAGGGGGACCAGCTCCTACAATGAGCAGTTCTTC.

This clonotype was seen ten or more times. The J gene is TRBJ1-1, the V gene TRBV29-1, with D perhaps matching TRBD1 (6 bases). V was clipped by 6 bases and J by 1 base, with 9 bases between them. Germline V CDR1 and CDR2: SQVTM, ANQGSEA. The CDR3 is 12 residues long. Here the CDR3 DNA reads TGCAGCGTGCAGACAGGGAACACTGAAGCTTTCTTT. Translation gives CSVQTGNTEAFF.

The CDR3 is CSVARGLGGTQYF. The CDR3 bases are TGCAGCGTCGCCCGGGGACTCGGGGGGACCCAGTACTTC. This chain connects TRBV29-1 to TRBJ2-5; a weak D match, TRBD2 (6 bases). Germline V CDR1 and CDR2: SQVTM, ANQGSEA. V lost 6 bases, J lost 7 bases, and 18 bases lay in between. The CDR3 is 13 residues long. Complete variable domain (other parts from reference TRBV29-1 and TRBJ2-5): SAVISQKPSRDICQRGTSLTIQCQVDSQVTMMFWYRQQPGQSLTLIATANQGSEATYESGFVIDKFPISRPNLTFSTLTVSNMSPEDSSIYLCSVARGLGGTQYFGPGTRLLVL.

V gene TRBV6-1 combines with J gene TRBJ2-7, with a possible D match to TRBD1 (5 bases). The germline V gene encodes CDR1 MNHNS and CDR2 SASEGT. This CDR3 contains 12 residues. The V gene lost 6 bases and the J gene lost 3 bases, with 9 bases spanning the gap. The CDR3 nucleotides read TGTGCCAGCAGGACAGAGTTCTACGAGCAGTACTTC. Protein sequence: CASRTEFYEQYF.

This clonotype appeared many times. J is TRBJ2-5 and V is TRBV27; 9 bases agree with TRBD1. Trimming took 6 bases from V and 4 from J; bases not matched to a gene: 9. Germline assignment: CDR1 MNHEY and CDR2 SMNVEV (reference sequence). The CDR3 contains 15 residues. CDR3 loop: CASSPGQGTRETQYF. The CDR3 DNA reads as TGTGCCAGCAGCCCGGGACAGGGTACCCGAGAGACCCAGTACTTC.

The rearrangement links TRBV5-6 to TRBJ2-4; D is perhaps TRBD2 (6 bases). V was clipped by 4 bases and J by 7 bases, with 9 bases between them. CDR3 length equals 12 residues. Germline CDR1 reads SGHDT; CDR2 reads YYEEEE. The CDR3 is CASSAGTNIQYF. In nucleotides, the CDR3 is TGTGCCAGCAGCGCGGGAACGAACATTCAGTACTTC.

There are a few counts of this clonotype. The chain joins TRBV24-1 to TRBJ2-3; 7 nucleotides match TRBD2. V was pared by 4 bases and J by 6 bases, with 9 bases of the junction left unmatched. The CDR3 sequence is 15 residues long. Germline lookup yields CDR1 KGHDR and CDR2 SFDVKD. The CDR3 coding sequence is TGTGCCACCAGTGACCAGGTGGGAGCGGGGGATACGCAGTATTTT. Its translation: CATSDQVGAGDTQYF.

J is TRBJ2-1 and V is TRBV14; TRBD1 aligns across 7 bases. Germline loops: CDR1 SGHDN, CDR2 FVKESK. Trimming at V came to 4 bases and at J to 4 bases, leaving 7 bases not matched to a gene. This CDR3 is built from 15 residues. CDR3 region: CASSPGTASYNEQFF. The CDR3 bases are TGTGCCAGCAGCCCCGGGACAGCCTCGTACAATGAGCAGTTCTTC.

The chain carries TRBV6-2 or TRBV6-3 and TRBJ2-7; 13 bases are a match to TRBD2. Germline trimming cut 5 bases from V and 5 bases from J; bases unmatched to any gene: 3. The germline gives CDR1 MNHEY, CDR2 SVGEGT. CDR3 length: 14 amino acids. The CDR3 DNA reads TGTGCCAGCAGTGGACTAGCGGGAGCTAACGAGCAGTACTTC. Its translation is CASSGLAGANEQYF.

This chain uses TRBV19 with TRBJ2-3; TRBD2 matches at 8 bases. Germline CDR1 LNHDA, CDR2 SQIVND (reference sequence). The CDR3 is 16 residues long. Germline trimming cut 10 bases from V and 3 bases from J; bases unmatched to any gene: 15. In DNA, the CDR3 is TGTGCCACCGCTCTATCCGGGGGGGCGGGGACAGATACGCAGTATTTT. Translating gives CATALSGGAGTDTQYF.

This clonotype was found a few times. The rearrangement uses TRBV5-1 and TRBJ2-3; D gene ambiguous. The CDR3 contains 12 residues. V was clipped by 5 bases and J by 4 bases, with 8 bases between them. The germline CDR1 and CDR2 sequences are SGHRS and YFSETQ. The CDR3 DNA reads as TGCGCCAGCAGACAGTCGTCAGATACGCAGTATTTT. It is translated as CASRQSSDTQYF.

The table lists this clonotype with many counts. The chain has TRBV2 and TRBJ1-1; D perhaps matches TRBD1 (6 bases). The CDR3 has 13 residues. Germline V gene sequence: CDR1 SNHLY, CDR2 FYNNEI. The V and J ends lost 7 bases and 4 bases respectively, with 13 bases between them. In DNA form, the CDR3 reads TGTGCCAGCAACAGGGAAGAAGGCACTGAAGCTTTCTTT. Translated, it gives CASNREEGTEAFF.

This clonotype showed up just a few times. The chain combines TRBV7-3 with TRBJ2-1; D gene ambiguous. There are 15 residues in the CDR3. Germline V lookup: CDR1 SGHTA, CDR2 FQGTGA. Trimming shortened V by 5 bases and J by 0 bases, and 11 bases separated the two germline ends. The chain's CDR3 is CASSPARSSYNEQFF. CDR3 DNA sequence: TGTGCCAGCAGCCCAGCTAGGAGCTCCTACAATGAGCAGTTCTTC.

This clonotype was picked up a small number of times. This chain links TRBV4-1 with TRBJ2-7; TRBD1 or TRBD2 may be the D gene (7 bases each). Deletions cut 5 bases from V and 4 bases from J, with 15 bases between. Germline V gene sequence: CDR1 MGHRA, CDR2 YSYEKL. The CDR3 is made up of 14 amino acids. CDR3 nucleotides: TGCGCCAGCAGCAGCGGGACAGCGGCTTACGAGCAGTACTTC. This gives the protein CASSSGTAAYEQYF.

This clonotype was seen once. The V and J genes are TRBV7-3 and TRBJ2-3, with D unclear. CDR3 length equals 12 residues. The germline V and J ends were trimmed by 5 bases and 4 bases, with 7 bases remaining between them. Germline values: CDR1 SGHTA, CDR2 FQGTGA. The chain's CDR3 is CASSLDPDTQYF. The DNA of the CDR3 is TGTGCCAGCAGCCTCGACCCAGATACGCAGTATTTT.

This clonotype was detected many times. The V call is TRBV7-2, the J call TRBJ2-3; 10 positions match TRBD2. Germline trimming cut 1 base from V and 4 bases from J; bases unmatched to any gene: 5. CDR1 and CDR2 from the germline V gene are SGHTA and FQGNSA. The CDR3 consists of 16 residues. CDR3 residues: CASSLVVLAGADTQYF. The CDR3 DNA reads TGTGCCAGCAGCTTAGTTGTGCTAGCGGGAGCAGATACGCAGTATTTT.

This clonotype appeared many times. DNA of the CDR3: TGTGCCAGCAGTCGGGACAGGAGAAGAACTGAAGCTTTCTTT. Translated, it gives CASSRDRRRTEAFF. The chain carries TRBV28 and TRBJ1-1; 8 bases agree with TRBD1. The ends lost 5 bases at V and 5 bases at J; junction bases unmatched: 7. The germline gives CDR1 MDHEN, CDR2 SYDVKM. The CDR3 length is 14 residues.

This clonotype was counted at least ten times. The chain couples TRBV2 to TRBJ2-7; a weak D match, TRBD1 (5 bases). CDR3 length equals 12 residues. V gave up 5 bases and J gave up 4 bases, with 9 bases separating them. The germline V gene encodes CDR1 SNHLY and CDR2 FYNNEI. As DNA, the CDR3 is TGTGCCAGCAGTATGGGGCGATACGAGCAGTACTTC. Amino acid sequence: CASSMGRYEQYF.

Remarks on this clonotype: The junction departs from germline at one end; a sequencing error may be responsible. V and J are TRBV28 and TRBJ2-6, with D uncertain. The CDR3 runs 14 residues. Per germline, CDR1 MDHEN and CDR2 SYDVKM. CDR3 bases: TGTGCCGGCAGTTTATTCTCTGGGGCCAACGTCCTGACTTTC. Residues: CAGSLFSGANVLTF.

This clonotype was recorded at least ten times. V is TRBV18 and J is TRBJ2-1; TRBD1 matches 10 bases. From germline, CDR1 is KGHSH and CDR2 LQKENI. This CDR3 is 14 amino acids long. The V segment lost 6 bases and the J segment 5 bases; nucleotides outside the gene matches: 4. CDR3 sequence: CASSPGQGNNEQFF. CDR3 nucleotides: TGTGCCAGCTCTCCGGGACAGGGGAACAATGAGCAGTTCTTC.

V is TRBV6-2 or TRBV6-3 and J is TRBJ2-5, with D unclear. The CDR3 loop spans 13 amino acids. With 5 bases removed from V and 2 bases from J, the gap between germline ends came to 9 bases. The V gene's germline CDR1 is MNHEY and CDR2 SVGEGT. The CDR3 coding sequence is TGTGCCAGCAGTCGATACGGGCAAGAGACCCAGTACTTC. Translated: CASSRYGQETQYF.

Notes on this clonotype: A much larger clone sits a single nucleotide away, making a read error possible. The chain couples TRBV7-7 to TRBJ2-2; 8 positions match TRBD1. Germline lookup yields CDR1 SSHAT and CDR2 FNYEAQ (reference sequence). CDR3 length: 14 residues. CDR3 sequence (DNA): TGTGCTAGCAGCCAAGACAGGGGCACCGGGGAGCTGTCTTTT. Its protein product is CASSQDRGTGELSF. Full variable domain (outside the CDR3, taken from reference TRBV7-7 and TRBJ2-2): GAGVSQSPRYKVTKRGQDVTLRCDPISSHATLYWYQQALGQGPEFLTYFNYEAQPDKSGLPSDRFSAERPEGSISTLTIQRTEQRDSAMYRCASSQDRGTGELSFGEGSRLTVL.